This passage covers 9 T cell receptor beta chains from one sample sequenced in a study of PD-L1 blockade in urothelial cancer. Sample time point: pretreatment peripheral blood. The table came from immunoSEQ multiplex PCR; TCRdb's copy has only in-frame clones and leaves some out. The table includes about 72,000 clones, about 86% detected once. This specimen was PBMCs, taken around atezolizumab (anti-PD-L1) treatment. All receptors come from a man aged 55 to 70 with urothelial cancer.

The rearrangement uses TRBV18 and TRBJ1-1; 7 bases line up with TRBD1. The CDR3 spans 13 residues. V shed 11 bases, J shed 3 bases, and the junction held 9 bases outside the gene matches. Germline V gene sequence: CDR1 KGHSH, CDR2 LQKENI. The CDR3 reads CAGGGSGYTEAFF. The CDR3 DNA reads as TGTGCCGGAGGGGGCTCGGGGTACACTGAAGCTTTCTTT.

Of note for this clone: This sample also contains other DNA sequences that code for the same CDR3. The V call is TRBV19, the J call TRBJ1-2, with D perhaps TRBD1 (6 bases). The ends were cut back, 4 bases at V and 2 bases at J, with 8 bases in the middle. CDR1 is LNHDA, CDR2 SQIVND, per germline (reference sequence). The length of the CDR3 is 13 residues. CDR3 coding DNA: TGTGCCAGTAGTAAACAGGGCAACTATGGCTACACCTTC. Amino acid sequence: CASSKQGNYGYTF.

The V gene is TRBV7-6, the J gene TRBJ2-3; 9 bases match TRBD2. The CDR3 loop spans 16 amino acids. Germline trimming cut 4 bases from V and 2 bases from J; bases unmatched to any gene: 7. Germline V gene sequence: CDR1 SGHVS, CDR2 FNYEAQ. The CDR3 sequence is CASSSLSGGPTDTQYF. In nucleotides, the CDR3 is TGTGCCAGCAGCTCCCTTAGCGGGGGCCCCACAGATACGCAGTATTTT.

This chain links TRBV13 with TRBJ2-3; 11 nucleotides line up with TRBD2. CDR1 is PRHDT, CDR2 FYEKMQ, per germline (reference sequence). Unmatched junction bases numbered 12, after V lost 0 bases and J lost 1 base. The CDR3 is 20 amino acids. This CDR3 reads CASSLGLSTSGGGGTDTQYF. Written as DNA, the CDR3 is TGTGCCAGCAGCTTAGGCCTAAGCACTAGCGGGGGCGGAGGCACAGATACGCAGTATTTT.

V is TRBV6-5 and J is TRBJ2-3; D may be TRBD2 (5 bases). The V end was cut by 4 bases, the J end by 0 bases, with 8 bases between. The CDR3 is made up of 14 amino acids. Germline CDR1 MNHEY, CDR2 SVGAGI. As DNA, the CDR3 is TGTGCCAGCAGTTTAGAGCGGAGCACAGATACGCAGTATTTT. This encodes CASSLERSTDTQYF.

The rearrangement links TRBV30 to TRBJ1-2; D is ambiguous. This CDR3 is 16 amino acids long. In germline, CDR1 is GTSNPN, CDR2 SVGIG (reference sequence). The V end was cut by 0 bases, the J end by 11 bases, with 25 bases between. Written as DNA, the CDR3 is TGTGCCTGGAGTGTACATTCGGTAACCCTAAACTGGAGATACACCTTC. Protein product: CAWSVHSVTLNWRYTF.

This clone was counted a single time. The CDR3 nucleotides are TGTGCCAGCTCATTAGCCAGGGGAACCGAGCAGTACTTC. Protein product: CASSLARGTEQYF. V is TRBV18 and J is TRBJ2-7; D is possibly TRBD1 (6 bases). Germline-derived CDR1 and CDR2 are KGHSH and LQKENI. This CDR3 has 13 amino acids. The V end lost 5 bases, the J end lost 6 bases, and 14 bases lay between the germline ends.

The rearrangement links TRBV30 to TRBJ2-3, with D possibly being TRBD1 (6 bases). CDR3 size: 17 residues. Per germline, CDR1 GTSNPN and CDR2 SVGIG (reference sequence). Trimming took off 3 bases at V and 5 bases at J, with 24 bases between the two ends. In DNA form, the CDR3 reads TGTGCCTGGAGAGGGACCTGGGGGCGAGGCGAAGGAGATACGCAGTATTTT. This gives the protein CAWRGTWGRGEGDTQYF.

The table lists this clone with a few counts. This sequence joins TRBV5-1 and TRBJ1-6, with TRBD1 as a possible D gene (6 bases). The CDR3 length is 13 residues. The germline V and J ends were trimmed by 4 bases and 9 bases, with 11 bases remaining between them. Germline loops: CDR1 SGHRS, CDR2 YFSETQ. DNA of the CDR3: TGCGCCAGCAGCCCAGGACAGCTTTCACCCCTCCACTTT. It encodes CASSPGQLSPLHF.